This T cell receptor beta chain comes out of a study of OX40 agonist ivuxolimab in advanced cancers. On this clone: Its target is not known.

Study observations and caveats: Partly responding patients at 0.1-3.0 mg/kg showed some of the smallest clonal expansion.

TCRdb keeps only in-frame clones here, not all; method: immunoSEQ multiplex PCR. The table has tens of thousands of clones, about 90% seen once; the top ten hold 11% to 15%. The ends were cut back, 4 bases at V and 6 bases at J, with 13 bases in the middle. The CDR3 spans 14 residues. Germline assignment: CDR1 SGHVS and CDR2 FNYEAQ. The rearrangement joins TRBV7-6 to TRBJ2-4, with D tentatively TRBD1 or TRBD2 (6 bases each). The specimen comprised CD4+ or CD8+ T cells sorted from blood, sampled in a trial of the OX40 agonist ivuxolimab. This TCR was recovered from an adult with an advanced solid tumor such as melanoma, head and neck, liver or kidney cancer. The CDR3 reads CASSSRQEGNIQYF. The CDR3 nucleotides are TGTGCCAGCAGCTCCCGACAGGAGGGAAACATTCAGTACTTC.